One TCR beta chain is described in this entry. The antigen is not known. V lost 4 bases and J lost 3, with 13 bases in between. CDR1 MNHEY and CDR2 SVGEGT come from the germline V gene. This CDR3 is 14 amino acids long. With constant-segment primers, 5'RACE yielded cDNA libraries of TCR alpha and TCR beta that carried sample barcodes and UMIs. One entry per CDR3 protein, called by TCRdb with MiXCR from the 5' RACE reads. The repertoire has about 350,000 distinct CDR3 sequences, roughly an eighth of them found once; the top ten carry 22%. This record belongs to a study of T-cell memory formation after mild COVID-19. Findings and limits, study-wide: The authors did not confirm SARS-CoV-2 specificity of second-wave clones peaking day 37. Shrinking CD4+ clones were chiefly CM and EM; CD8+ ones were chiefly EMRA. Later expanders leaned CD4+, whereas day 15 to 85 contracting clones were balanced CD4/CD8.

This rearrangement joins TRBV6-2 or TRBV6-3 to TRBJ2-7, with D possibly matching TRBD1 (5 bases). Sequencing used PBMCs or a T cell subset sorted from them (not recorded which). The TCR comes from a man aged 18 to 30 who had mild COVID-19 (a few samples of this study predate the infection). Cell type and time point are not known. CDR3 sequence reads: CASSWGSFDYEQYV. CDR3 nucleotides: TGTGCCAGCAGTTGGGGCAGTTTCGACTACGAGCAGTACGTC.